A single sample is the source of the 23 T cell receptor beta chains below, sequenced in a study of shared clonotypes between healthy human individuals (dated by TCRdb to about 2020). Library preparation employed the immunoSEQ multiplex PCR assay. Not all clones reach the TCRdb copy of this immuneACCESS table, which keeps in-frame sequences only. Checked studies attribute under half of the gap to unresolved V genes and leave the rest unexplained. In this sample the table shows about 2.3 million clones, around 90% of which occur a single time. The top ten clonotypes cover about 0.36% of the sample. The sample taken for sequencing was naive CD4+ T cells from PBMCs. Explained via the paper, the cell subset or site label denotes: CD45RA+ positively selected. Receptors originate from a man between 18 and 35 years old in good health. Some clones in this sample may be carry-over from other donors' samples.

In this sample, this clone turned up a few times. This chain joins TRBV9 and TRBJ1-5; no clear D. Trimming removed 9 bases at V and 0 bases at J, with 10 bases between. The CDR3 totals 13 residues. CDR1 SGDLS and CDR2 YYNGEE come from the germline V gene. In DNA form, the CDR3 reads TGTGCCACCGAGAGGGCTAGCAATCAGCCCCAGCATTTT. This codes for CATERASNQPQHF.

The genes are TRBV7-2 and TRBJ1-1; 7 bases are a match to TRBD1. Germline CDR1 SGHTA, CDR2 FQGNSA. CDR3 size: 15 residues. J lost 1 base, V lost 5 bases, and 7 bases had no gene match. DNA for the CDR3: TGTGCCAGCAGCCTACAGGGACAGTCGAACACTGAAGCTTTCTTT. As protein: CASSLQGQSNTEAFF.

The chain combines TRBV5-6 with TRBJ2-6; D ambiguous. Germline V gives CDR1 SGHDT, CDR2 YYEEEE. CDR3 length: 15 amino acids. V was trimmed by 2 bases and J by 0 bases, leaving 6 bases between them. This CDR3 reads CASSLQRSGANVLTF. In nucleotides, the CDR3 is TGTGCCAGCAGCTTACAACGCTCTGGGGCCAACGTCCTGACTTTC.

With regard to this clone: This CDR3 is also generated by other DNA sequences in the sample. The J gene is TRBJ2-3, the V gene TRBV7-2; D not certain. CDR1 SGHTA and CDR2 FQGNSA come from the germline V gene. V was cut by 2 bases and J by 1 base, with 4 bases left in between. The CDR3 runs to 13 residues. The DNA of the CDR3 is TGTGCCAGCAGCTTACTGGGCACAGATACGCAGTATTTT. It encodes CASSLLGTDTQYF.

This clone was found once. J is TRBJ2-5 and V is TRBV9; 7 bases match TRBD1. The CDR3 is 14 residues long. The V gene end was trimmed by 4 bases and the J gene end by 3 bases; junction bases not matched to a gene: 6. Germline CDR1 reads SGDLS; CDR2 reads YYNGEE. The CDR3 DNA follows: TGTGCCAGCAGCCCCGGGACAGCTAAAGAGACCCAGTACTTC. It encodes CASSPGTAKETQYF.

The gene calls are TRBV7-8 and TRBJ2-7; unclear D gene. V shed 1 base and J shed 3 bases, with 13 bases lying between them. Germline values: CDR1 SGHVS, CDR2 FQNEAQ. This CDR3 has 15 residues. The CDR3 is CASSLVTLPIYEQYF. CDR3 sequence (DNA): TGTGCCAGCAGCTTAGTAACTTTACCCATCTACGAGCAGTACTTC.

V is TRBV4-1 and J is TRBJ2-1; 7 bases match TRBD2. Germline-derived CDR1 and CDR2 are MGHRA and YSYEKL. The CDR3 runs to 17 residues. After removal of 4 bases from V and 0 bases from J, the junction contained 9 bases not matched to a gene. This CDR3 is CASSPTAQRGSYNEQFF. The DNA for the CDR3 is TGCGCCAGCAGCCCCACAGCCCAGCGGGGCTCCTACAATGAGCAGTTCTTC.

The rearrangement joins TRBV9 to TRBJ2-7; possible D gene TRBD2, 6 bases. Trimming shortened V by 0 bases and J by 2 bases, and 12 bases separated the two germline ends. This CDR3 comprises 15 residues. Germline assignment: CDR1 SGDLS and CDR2 YYNGEE. In DNA form, the CDR3 reads TGTGCCAGCAGCGTAGGTCCTAGCGAAGCCTACGAGCAGTACTTC. Translated: CASSVGPSEAYEQYF.

The chain has TRBV19 and TRBJ2-4; D remains ambiguous. V lost 3 bases, J lost 0 bases, and 6 bases lay in between. The CDR3 is 14 residues long. Germline-derived CDR1 and CDR2 are LNHDA and SQIVND (reference sequence). This CDR3 reads CASSMQVAKNIQYF. CDR3 bases: TGTGCCAGTAGTATGCAGGTAGCCAAAAACATTCAGTACTTC.

CDR3 sequence reads: CAAARRSQETQYF. For the CDR3, the DNA is TGTGCCGCCGCCCGCCGGAGCCAAGAGACCCAGTACTTC. V and J are TRBV28 and TRBJ2-5; D ambiguous. CDR1 and CDR2 (germline): MDHEN, SYDVKM. This CDR3 contains 13 residues. Trimming took off 11 bases at V and 1 base at J, with 14 bases between the two ends.

CDR3: CACSRDMNTEAFF. DNA of the CDR3: TGTGCATGCTCGCGGGATATGAACACTGAAGCTTTCTTT. V and J are TRBV19 and TRBJ1-1, with unresolved D. Germline assignment: CDR1 LNHDA and CDR2 SQIVND (reference sequence). This CDR3 has 13 residues.

The chain carries TRBV2 and TRBJ1-4; D unresolved. CDR3 length: 14 residues. CDR1 and CDR2 (germline): SNHLY, FYNNEI. Trimming removed 6 bases at V and 2 bases at J, with 10 bases between. CDR3 loop: CASRSVLTNEKLFF. The CDR3 DNA reads as TGTGCCAGCAGATCAGTTTTGACTAATGAAAAACTGTTTTTT.

V usage is TRBV7-2 and J usage is TRBJ1-2, with a weak D call TRBD1 (5 bases). The CDR3 length is 13 residues. V was cut by 3 bases and J by 9 bases, with 14 bases left in between. The germline V gene has CDR1 SGHTA and CDR2 FQGNSA. CDR3 coding DNA: TGTGCCAGCAGCTTCGGACACATCGATCGCTACACCTTC. Protein product: CASSFGHIDRYTF.

DNA for the CDR3: TGTGCCAGCTCACCAACGGCTAGCGGCAGCACAGATACGCAGTATTTT. This codes for CASSPTASGSTDTQYF. V is TRBV18 and J is TRBJ2-3; TRBD2 agrees at 7 bases. Germline V gene data show CDR1 as KGHSH and CDR2 as LQKENI. The CDR3 sequence is 16 residues long. V lost 2 bases, J lost 0 bases, and 5 bases stayed unmatched.

This chain uses TRBV14 with TRBJ2-7; 11 nucleotides line up with TRBD1. V gave up 4 bases and J gave up 4 bases; unmatched junction bases: 9. CDR1 and CDR2 from the germline V gene are SGHDN and FVKESK. The CDR3 has 16 residues. The CDR3 reads CASSRGPGQGEYEQYF. DNA of the CDR3: TGTGCCAGCAGCCGTGGACCGGGACAGGGGGAGTACGAGCAGTACTTC.

V gene TRBV7-9 combines with J gene TRBJ2-1; D ambiguous. V lost 6 bases, J lost 9 bases, and 15 bases lay in between. The CDR3 runs 13 residues. CDR1 and CDR2 (germline): SEHNR, FQNEAQ (reference sequence). CDR3 loop: CASRQSVEPEQFF. DNA for the CDR3: TGTGCCAGCAGACAGTCAGTGGAACCTGAGCAGTTCTTC.

CDR3 protein: CASSRGQGDGETQYF. As DNA, the CDR3 is TGTGCCAGCAGCCGGGGACAGGGGGACGGGGAGACCCAGTACTTC. This sequence joins TRBV6-5 and TRBJ2-5, with 11 bases aligning to TRBD1. V shed 6 bases, J shed 5 bases, and the junction held 8 bases outside the gene matches. Per germline, CDR1 MNHEY and CDR2 SVGAGI. The CDR3 has 15 residues.

J is TRBJ1-2 and V is TRBV19, with no clear D. CDR1 LNHDA and CDR2 SQIVND come from the germline V gene (reference sequence). CDR3 size: 13 residues. V was shortened by 6 bases and J by 4 bases, with 12 bases between the two germline ends. The CDR3 bases are TGTGCCAGTAGCCTTGACGGACCCTATGGCTACACCTTC. Translating gives CASSLDGPYGYTF.

The DNA of the CDR3 is TGCGCCAGCAGCGCGAGTGGCACTGAAGCTTTCTTT. As protein: CASSASGTEAFF. V is TRBV5-1 and J is TRBJ1-1; D unclear. Trimming took 4 bases from V and 4 from J, leaving 8 bases between them. This CDR3 contains 12 residues. The germline V gene has CDR1 SGHRS and CDR2 YFSETQ.

V is TRBV5-4 and J is TRBJ2-1, with a weak D call TRBD2 (6 bases). Trimming pared 4 bases from V and 8 bases from J, leaving 13 bases between. Looked up from germline, CDR1 is SGHNT and CDR2 is YYREEE (reference sequence). The CDR3 spans 13 residues. CDR3: CASSQTSTYEQFF. As DNA, the CDR3 is TGTGCCAGCAGCCAGACTAGTACTTATGAGCAGTTCTTC.

The CDR3 reads CASSIGSVNEKLFF. CDR3 coding DNA: TGCGCCAGCTCCATCGGGTCCGTTAATGAAAAACTGTTTTTT. The chain recombines TRBV5-1 with TRBJ1-4, with no clear D. CDR3 length: 14 residues. Trimming removed 7 bases from V and 4 bases from J, with 14 bases in between. Germline-derived CDR1 and CDR2 are SGHRS and YFSETQ.

In this sample, this clone turned up once. This rearrangement joins TRBV19 to TRBJ1-1; D perhaps matches TRBD1 (5 bases). The length of the CDR3 is 15 residues. V lost 7 bases to trimming and J lost 1 base, with 16 bases between them. Germline V lookup: CDR1 LNHDA, CDR2 SQIVND (reference sequence). DNA for the CDR3: TGTGCCAGTACCACGGGTAGGGGAAAGAACACTGAAGCTTTCTTT. Protein product: CASTTGRGKNTEAFF.

The CDR3 DNA sequence: TGTGCCAGCAGTCAAGTTAGGGGGCTCGGAAAACTGTTTTTT. Its protein is CASSQVRGLGKLFF. The chain joins TRBV28 to TRBJ1-4; TRBD1 aligns across 7 bases. Losses at the gene ends were 5 bases for V and 10 bases for J; bases not matched to a gene: 10. Germline CDR1 MDHEN, CDR2 SYDVKM. CDR3 length equals 14 residues.